This record concerns one T cell receptor beta chain sequence. The source of the sample is a study of blood T cell repertoires in COVID-19. Per the authors' pipeline: Amplification of reference gene primers was used by the study to estimate nucleated cell counts. Method: immunoSEQ multiplex PCR; TCRdb's copy keeps in-frame clones and lacks some. The V and J calls and clone size are taken from that table; D and trimming were inferred from the DNA. The data show 45,000 to 65,000 clones, roughly 90% seen once. The germline V gene encodes CDR1 SGHTA and CDR2 FQGNSA. The CDR3 is 16 residues long. V shed 4 bases and J 6 bases; nucleotides not matched to a gene: 14.

Input material: peripheral blood. This TCR was sampled from a human donor in a cohort sampled during active COVID-19. J is TRBJ1-2 and V is TRBV7-2, with 7 nucleotides matching TRBD1. CDR3 DNA sequence: TGTGCCAGCAGCTGGTCCGAGGGACAGCGAGGCAATGGCTACACCTTC. This sequence encodes CASSWSEGQRGNGYTF.